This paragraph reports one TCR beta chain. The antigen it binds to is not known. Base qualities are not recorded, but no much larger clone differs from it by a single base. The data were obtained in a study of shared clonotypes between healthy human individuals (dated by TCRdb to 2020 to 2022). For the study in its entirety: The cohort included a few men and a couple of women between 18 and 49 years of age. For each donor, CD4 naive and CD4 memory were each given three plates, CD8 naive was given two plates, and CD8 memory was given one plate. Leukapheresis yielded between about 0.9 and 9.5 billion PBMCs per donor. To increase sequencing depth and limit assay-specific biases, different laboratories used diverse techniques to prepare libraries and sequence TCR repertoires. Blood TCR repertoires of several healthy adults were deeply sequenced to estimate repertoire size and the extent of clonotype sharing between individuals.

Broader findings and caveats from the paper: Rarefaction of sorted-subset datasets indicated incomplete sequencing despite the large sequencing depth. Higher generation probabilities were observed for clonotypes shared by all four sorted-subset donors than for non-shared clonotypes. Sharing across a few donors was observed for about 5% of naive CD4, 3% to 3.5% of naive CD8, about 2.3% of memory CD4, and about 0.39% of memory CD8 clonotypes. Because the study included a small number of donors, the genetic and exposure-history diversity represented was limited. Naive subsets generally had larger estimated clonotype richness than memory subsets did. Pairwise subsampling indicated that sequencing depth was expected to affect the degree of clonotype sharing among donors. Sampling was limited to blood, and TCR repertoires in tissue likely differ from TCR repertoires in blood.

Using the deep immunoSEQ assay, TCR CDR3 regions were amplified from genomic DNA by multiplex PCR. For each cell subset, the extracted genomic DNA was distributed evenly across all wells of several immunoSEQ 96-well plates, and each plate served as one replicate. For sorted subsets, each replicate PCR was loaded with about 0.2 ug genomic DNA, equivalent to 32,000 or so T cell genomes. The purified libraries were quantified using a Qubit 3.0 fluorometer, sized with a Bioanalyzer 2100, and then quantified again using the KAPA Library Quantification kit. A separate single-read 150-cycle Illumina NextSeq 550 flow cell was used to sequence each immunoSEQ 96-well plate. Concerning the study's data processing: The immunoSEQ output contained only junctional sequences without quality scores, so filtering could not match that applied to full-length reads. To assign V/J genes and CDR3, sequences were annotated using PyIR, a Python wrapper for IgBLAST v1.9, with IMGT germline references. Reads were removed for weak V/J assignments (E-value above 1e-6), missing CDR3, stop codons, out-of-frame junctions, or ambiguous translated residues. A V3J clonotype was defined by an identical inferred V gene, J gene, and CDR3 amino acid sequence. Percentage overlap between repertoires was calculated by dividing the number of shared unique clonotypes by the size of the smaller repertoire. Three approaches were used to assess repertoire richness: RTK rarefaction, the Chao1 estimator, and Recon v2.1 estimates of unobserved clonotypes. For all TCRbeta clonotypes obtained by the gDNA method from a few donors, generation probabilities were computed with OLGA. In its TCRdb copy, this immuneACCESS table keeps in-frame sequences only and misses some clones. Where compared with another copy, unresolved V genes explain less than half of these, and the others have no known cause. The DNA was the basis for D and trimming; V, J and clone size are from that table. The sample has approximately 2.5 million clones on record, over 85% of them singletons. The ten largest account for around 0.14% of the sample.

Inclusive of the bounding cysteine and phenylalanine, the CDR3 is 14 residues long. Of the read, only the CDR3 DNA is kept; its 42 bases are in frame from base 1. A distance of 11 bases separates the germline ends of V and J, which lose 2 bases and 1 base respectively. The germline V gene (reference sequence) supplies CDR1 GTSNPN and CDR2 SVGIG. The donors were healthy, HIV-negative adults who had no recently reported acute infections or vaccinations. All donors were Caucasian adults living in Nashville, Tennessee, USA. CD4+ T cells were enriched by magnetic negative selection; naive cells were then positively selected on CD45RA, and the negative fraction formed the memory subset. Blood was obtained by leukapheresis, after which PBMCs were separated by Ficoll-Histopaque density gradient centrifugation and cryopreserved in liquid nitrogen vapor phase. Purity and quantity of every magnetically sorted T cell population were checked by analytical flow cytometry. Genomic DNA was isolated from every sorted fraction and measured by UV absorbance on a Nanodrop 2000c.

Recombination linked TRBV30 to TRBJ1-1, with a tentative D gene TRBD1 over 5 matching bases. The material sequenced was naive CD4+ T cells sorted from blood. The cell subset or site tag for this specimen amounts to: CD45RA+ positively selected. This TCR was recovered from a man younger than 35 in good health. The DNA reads TGTGCCTGGAGTCCGGGACGGCAGAACACTGAAGCTTTCTTT. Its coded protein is CAWSPGRQNTEAFF. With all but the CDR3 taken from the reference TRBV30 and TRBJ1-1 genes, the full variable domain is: SQTIHQWPATLVQPVGSPLSLECTVEGTSNPNLYWYRQAAGRGLQLLFYSVGIGQISSEVPQNLSASRPQDRQFILSSKKLLLSDSGFYLCAWSPGRQNTEAFFGQGTRLTVV.